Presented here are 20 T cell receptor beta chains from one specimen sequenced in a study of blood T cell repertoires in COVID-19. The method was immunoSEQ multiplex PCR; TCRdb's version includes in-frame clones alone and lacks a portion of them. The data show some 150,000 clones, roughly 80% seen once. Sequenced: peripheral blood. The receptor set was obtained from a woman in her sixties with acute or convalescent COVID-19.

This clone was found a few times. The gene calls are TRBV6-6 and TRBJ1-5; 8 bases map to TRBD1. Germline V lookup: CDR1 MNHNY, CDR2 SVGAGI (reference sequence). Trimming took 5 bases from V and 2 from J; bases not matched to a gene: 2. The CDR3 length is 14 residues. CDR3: CASSDRGRNQPQHF. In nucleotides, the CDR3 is TGTGCCAGCAGTGACAGGGGTCGCAATCAGCCCCAGCATTTT.

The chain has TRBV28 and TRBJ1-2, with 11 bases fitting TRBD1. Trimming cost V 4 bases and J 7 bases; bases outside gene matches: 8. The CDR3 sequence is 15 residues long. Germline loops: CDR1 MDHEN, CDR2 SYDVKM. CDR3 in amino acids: CASSSLGQGAIGYTF. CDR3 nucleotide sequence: TGTGCCAGCAGTTCCCTTGGACAGGGGGCGATTGGCTACACCTTC.

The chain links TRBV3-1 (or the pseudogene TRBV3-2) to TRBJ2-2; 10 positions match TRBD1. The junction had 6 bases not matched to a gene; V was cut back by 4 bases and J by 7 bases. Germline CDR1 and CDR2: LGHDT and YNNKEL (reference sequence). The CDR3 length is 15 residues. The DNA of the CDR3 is TGTGCCAGCAGCCGACAGGGGGCGCATCACGGGGAGCTGTTTTTT. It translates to CASSRQGAHHGELFF.

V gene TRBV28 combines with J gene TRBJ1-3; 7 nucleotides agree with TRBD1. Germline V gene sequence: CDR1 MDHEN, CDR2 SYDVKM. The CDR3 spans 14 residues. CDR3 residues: CASQQGGTGNTIYF. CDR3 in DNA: TGTGCGTCCCAGCAGGGGGGAACTGGAAACACCATATATTTT.

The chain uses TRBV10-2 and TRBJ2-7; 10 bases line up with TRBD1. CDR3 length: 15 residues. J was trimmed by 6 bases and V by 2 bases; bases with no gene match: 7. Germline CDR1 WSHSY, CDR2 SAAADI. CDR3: CASSEAGTGASEQYV. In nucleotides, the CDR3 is TGCGCCAGCAGTGAGGCCGGGACAGGGGCGTCCGAGCAGTACGTC.

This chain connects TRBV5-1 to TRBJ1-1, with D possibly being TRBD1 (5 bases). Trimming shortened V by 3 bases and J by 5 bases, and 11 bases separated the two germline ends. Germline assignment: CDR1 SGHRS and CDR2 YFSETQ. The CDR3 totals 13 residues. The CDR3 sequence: CASSYGGRTEAFF. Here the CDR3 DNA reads TGCGCCAGCAGCTATGGGGGGAGGACTGAAGCTTTCTTT.

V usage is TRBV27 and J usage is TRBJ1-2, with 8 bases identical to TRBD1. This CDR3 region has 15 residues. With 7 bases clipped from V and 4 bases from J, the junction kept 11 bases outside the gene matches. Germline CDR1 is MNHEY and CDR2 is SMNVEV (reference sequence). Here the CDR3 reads CASTPRQGAPYGYTF. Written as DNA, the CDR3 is TGTGCCAGCACACCCCGGCAGGGGGCGCCCTATGGCTACACCTTC.

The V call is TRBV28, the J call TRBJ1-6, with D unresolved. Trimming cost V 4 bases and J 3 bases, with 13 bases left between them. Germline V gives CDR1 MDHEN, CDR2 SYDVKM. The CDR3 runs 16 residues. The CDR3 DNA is TGTGCCAGCAGTTACCGGAGACGGTACTATAATTCACCCCTCCACTTT. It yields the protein CASSYRRRYYNSPLHF.

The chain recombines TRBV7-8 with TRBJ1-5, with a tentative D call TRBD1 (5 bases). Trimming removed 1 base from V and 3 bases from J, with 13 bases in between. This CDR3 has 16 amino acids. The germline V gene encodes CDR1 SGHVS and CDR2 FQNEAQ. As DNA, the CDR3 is TGTGCCAGCAGCTTAGAGGGACTGACTTCCAATCAGCCCCAGCATTTT. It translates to CASSLEGLTSNQPQHF. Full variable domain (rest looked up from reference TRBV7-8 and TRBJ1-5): GAGVSQSPRYKVAKRGQDVALRCDPISGHVSLFWYQQALGQGPEFLTYFQNEAQLDKSGLPSDRFFAERPEGSVSTLKIQRTQQEDSAVYLCASSLEGLTSNQPQHFGDGTRLSIL.

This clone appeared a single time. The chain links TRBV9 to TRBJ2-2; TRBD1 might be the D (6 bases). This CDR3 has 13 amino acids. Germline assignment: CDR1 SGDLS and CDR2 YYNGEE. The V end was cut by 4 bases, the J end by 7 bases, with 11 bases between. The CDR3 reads CASSPYRDGELFF. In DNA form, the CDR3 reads TGTGCCAGCAGCCCCTACAGGGACGGGGAGCTGTTTTTT.

The CDR3 coding sequence is TGTGCCAGCAGCCAAGTGGGAGGGGACAATCAGCCCCAGCATTTT. As protein: CASSQVGGDNQPQHF. This chain connects TRBV3-1 (or the pseudogene TRBV3-2) to TRBJ1-5, with D possibly being TRBD1 (5 bases). Trimming stripped 1 base from V and 3 bases from J, with 10 bases between. Germline loops: CDR1 LGHDT, CDR2 YNNKEL (reference sequence). This CDR3 spans 15 amino acids.

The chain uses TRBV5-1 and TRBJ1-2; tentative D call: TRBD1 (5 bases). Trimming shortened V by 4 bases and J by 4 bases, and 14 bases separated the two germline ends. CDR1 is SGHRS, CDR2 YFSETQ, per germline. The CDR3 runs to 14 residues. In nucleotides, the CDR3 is TGCGCCAGCAGCCCACAGGACGTAAGCTATGGCTACACCTTC. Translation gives CASSPQDVSYGYTF.

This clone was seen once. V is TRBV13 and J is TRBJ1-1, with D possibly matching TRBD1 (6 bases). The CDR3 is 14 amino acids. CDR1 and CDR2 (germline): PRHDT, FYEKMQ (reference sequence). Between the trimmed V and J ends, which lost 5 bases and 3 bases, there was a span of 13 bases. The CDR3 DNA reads TGTGCCAGCAGCCTGGGGCCAGGGGACACTGAAGCTTTCTTT. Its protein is CASSLGPGDTEAFF.

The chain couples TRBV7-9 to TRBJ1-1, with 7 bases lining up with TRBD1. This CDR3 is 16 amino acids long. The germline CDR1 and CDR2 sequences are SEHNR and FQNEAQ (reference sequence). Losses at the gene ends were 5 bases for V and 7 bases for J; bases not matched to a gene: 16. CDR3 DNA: TGTGCCAGCAGCCACCGACAGGGAGAGGGTGAAAATGAAGCTTTCTTT. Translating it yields CASSHRQGEGENEAFF.

CDR3 region: CASSDRALTGGNQPQHF. In DNA, the CDR3 is TGTGCCAGCAGTGATCGCGCTTTGACCGGAGGCAATCAGCCCCAGCATTTT. J is TRBJ1-5 and V is TRBV6-1, with no clear D. The germline V gene encodes CDR1 MNHNS and CDR2 SASEGT. The V gene lost 3 bases and the J gene lost 2 bases, with 17 bases spanning the gap. There are 17 residues in the CDR3.

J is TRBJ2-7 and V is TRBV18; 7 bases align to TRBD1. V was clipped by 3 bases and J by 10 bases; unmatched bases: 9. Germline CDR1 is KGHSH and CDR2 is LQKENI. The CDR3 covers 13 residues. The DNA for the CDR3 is TGTGCCAGCTCACCTGACAGGGAATCGTTACAGTACTTC. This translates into CASSPDRESLQYF.

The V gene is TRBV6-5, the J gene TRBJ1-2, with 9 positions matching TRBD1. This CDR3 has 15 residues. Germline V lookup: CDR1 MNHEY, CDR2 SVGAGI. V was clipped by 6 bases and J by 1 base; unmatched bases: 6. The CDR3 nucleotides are TGTGCCAGCAGGAGCGGGACAGGGAATAACTATGGCTACACCTTC. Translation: CASRSGTGNNYGYTF.

DNA of the CDR3: TGCGCCAGCAGCCAACAGGGAGTGGGGATTCGGAGCAATCAGCCCCAGCATTTT. Translation gives CASSQQGVGIRSNQPQHF. V usage is TRBV10-2 and J usage is TRBJ1-5, with TRBD1 as a possible D gene (6 bases). The CDR3 contains 18 residues. Looked up from germline, CDR1 is WSHSY and CDR2 is SAAADI. Trimming removed 6 bases from V and 1 base from J, with 22 bases in between.

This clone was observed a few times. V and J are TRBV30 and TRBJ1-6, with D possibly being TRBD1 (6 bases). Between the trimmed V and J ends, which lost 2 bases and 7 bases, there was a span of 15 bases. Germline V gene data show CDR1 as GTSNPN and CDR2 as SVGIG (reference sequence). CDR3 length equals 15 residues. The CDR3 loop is CAWSSAQGGNSPLHF. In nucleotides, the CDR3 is TGTGCCTGGAGTTCAGCACAGGGTGGGAATTCACCCCTCCACTTT.

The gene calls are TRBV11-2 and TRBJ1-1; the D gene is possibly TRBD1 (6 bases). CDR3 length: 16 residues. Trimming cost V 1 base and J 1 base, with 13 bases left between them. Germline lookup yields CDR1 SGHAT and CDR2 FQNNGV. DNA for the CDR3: TGTGCCAGCAGCTTAGCCTTCGGACAGAGGAACACTGAAGCTTTCTTT. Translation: CASSLAFGQRNTEAFF.